This entry lists 28 T cell receptor beta chains sequenced from one sample in a study of shared clonotypes between healthy human individuals (dated by TCRdb to 2018 to 2020). Library preparation used the immunoSEQ multiplex PCR assay. TCRdb carries this immuneACCESS record with in-frame sequences only. Its versions omit some clonotypes, under half of them owing to an unresolved V gene in the studies checked, with the rest unexplained. Across this sample there are more than 1,200,000 clones, with 97% to 99% seen only once. The ten largest clones take up about 0.4% of the sample. The specimen was naive CD4+ T cells sorted from blood. Reading the label with the study, this specimen's cell subset or site is: CD45RA+ positively selected. The receptors originated from a man aged 25 to 40 in good health.

The rearrangement joins TRBV5-1 to TRBJ1-1, with a weak D call TRBD1 (5 bases). The CDR3 is made up of 14 amino acids. The ends were cut back, 7 bases at V and 4 bases at J, with 17 bases in the middle. CDR1 SGHRS and CDR2 YFSETQ come from the germline V gene. The CDR3 here is CASGRGTGGTEAFF. DNA for the CDR3: TGCGCCAGCGGACGGGGGACCGGCGGCACTGAAGCTTTCTTT. The whole variable domain, filled in from reference TRBV5-1 and TRBJ1-1, reads KAGVTQTPRYLIKTRGQQVTLSCSPISGHRSVSWYQQTPGQGLQFLFEYFSETQRNKGNFPGRFSGRQFSNSRSEMNVSTLELGDSALYLCASGRGTGGTEAFFGQGTRLTVV.

This clone was counted a single time. The chain employs TRBV18 and TRBJ2-1; TRBD2 matches 7 bases. The CDR3 contains 13 residues. Germline V gives CDR1 KGHSH, CDR2 LQKENI. J was trimmed by 7 bases and V by 8 bases; bases with no gene match: 8. The CDR3 nucleotides are TGTGCCAGCCTAAGCGGGATAAGGAATGAGCAGTTCTTC. Residues: CASLSGIRNEQFF.

The chain employs TRBV7-2 and TRBJ2-1; D is unclear. The CDR3 extends over 15 amino acids. Trimming pared 2 bases from V and 1 base from J, leaving 9 bases between. Germline CDR1 reads SGHTA; CDR2 reads FQGNSA. CDR3 amino acids: CASSLQRLSYNEQFF. The CDR3 bases are TGTGCCAGCAGCTTACAACGTCTGTCCTACAATGAGCAGTTCTTC. Full variable domain (rest looked up from reference TRBV7-2 and TRBJ2-1): GAGVSQSPSNKVTEKGKDVELRCDPISGHTALYWYRQSLGQGLEFLIYFQGNSAPDKSGLPSDRFSAERTGGSVSTLTIQRTQQEDSAVYLCASSLQRLSYNEQFFGPGTRLTVL.

The V gene is TRBV7-9, the J gene TRBJ2-5; 12 bases match TRBD2. The V gene end was trimmed by 5 bases and the J gene end by 2 bases; junction bases not matched to a gene: 12. The CDR3 loop spans 18 amino acids. Germline CDR1 SEHNR, CDR2 FQNEAQ (reference sequence). The CDR3 nucleotides read TGTGCCAGCAGCCGTTTGCCAAGGACTAGCGGGAATCAAGAGACCCAGTACTTC. Protein sequence: CASSRLPRTSGNQETQYF.

V and J are TRBV7-9 and TRBJ2-7; TRBD2 matches at 8 bases. The V segment lost 6 bases and the J segment 6 bases; nucleotides outside the gene matches: 22. Germline loops: CDR1 SEHNR, CDR2 FQNEAQ (reference sequence). The CDR3 is made up of 18 amino acids. This chain's CDR3 is CASRPWTAVGTRGGEQYF. The DNA for the CDR3 is TGTGCCAGCAGGCCCTGGACGGCCGTGGGGACCCGGGGGGGCGAGCAGTACTTC.

The sample holds one count of this clone. V gene TRBV4-1 combines with J gene TRBJ2-1; 11 bases agree with TRBD2. Trimming took 8 bases from V and 1 from J; bases not matched to a gene: 1. Germline CDR1 and CDR2: MGHRA and YSYEKL. This CDR3 is 14 amino acids long. CDR3 sequence: CASRLAGSYNEQFF. Here the CDR3 DNA reads TGCGCCAGCCGACTAGCGGGGTCCTACAATGAGCAGTTCTTC.

This chain joins TRBV5-1 and TRBJ2-3; 8 bases agree with TRBD1. Germline V gene data show CDR1 as SGHRS and CDR2 as YFSETQ. The CDR3 is made up of 16 amino acids. With V trimmed by 0 bases and J by 2 bases, 5 bases remained unmatched. The CDR3 DNA sequence: TGCGCCAGCAGCTTGGAAAACAGGGGGTCCACAGATACGCAGTATTTT. This gives the protein CASSLENRGSTDTQYF.

The chain has TRBV7-6 and TRBJ2-1; D may be TRBD2 (5 bases). Germline CDR1 is SGHVS and CDR2 is FNYEAQ. CDR3 length equals 15 residues. The V end was cut by 11 bases, the J end by 2 bases, with 19 bases between. The CDR3 region has the DNA TGTGCCCGAAAGGCGGGCCAAGAAACCTACAATGAGCAGTTCTTC. Translating it yields CARKAGQETYNEQFF.

The chain recombines TRBV6-1 with TRBJ2-2; the D gene is possibly TRBD1 (6 bases). Germline CDR1 MNHNS, CDR2 SASEGT. Trimming shortened V by 7 bases and J by 6 bases, and 12 bases separated the two germline ends. The CDR3 consists of 13 residues. The CDR3 loop reads CASKGNRAGELFF. The CDR3 DNA reads TGTGCCAGCAAGGGCAACAGGGCCGGGGAGCTGTTTTTT.

This rearrangement joins TRBV4-3 to TRBJ2-7; D might be TRBD1 (5 bases). Germline-derived CDR1 and CDR2 are LGHNA and YSLEER. The CDR3 has 16 amino acids. Deletions cut 0 bases from V and 0 bases from J, with 12 bases between. CDR3: CASSQDRGIGSYEQYF. For the CDR3, the DNA is TGCGCCAGCAGCCAAGATAGGGGAATAGGCTCCTACGAGCAGTACTTC.

The gene calls are TRBV10-3 and TRBJ2-3; D remains unclear. The CDR3 covers 16 residues. Germline V lookup: CDR1 ENHRY, CDR2 SYGVKD. With 0 bases removed from V and 2 bases from J, the gap between germline ends came to 12 bases. This CDR3 reads CAISESKTLFTDTQYF. The CDR3, as DNA: TGTGCCATCAGTGAGTCGAAGACCCTATTCACAGATACGCAGTATTTT.

This clone showed up just a few times. This specimen includes other DNA sequences encoding the same CDR3. The rearrangement joins TRBV7-2 to TRBJ2-7; D not certain. Germline lookup yields CDR1 SGHTA and CDR2 FQGNSA. The CDR3 runs 11 residues. The ends were cut back, 2 bases at V and 3 bases at J, with 2 bases in the middle. This CDR3 reads CASSLNYEQYF. The CDR3 DNA reads TGTGCCAGCAGCTTAAACTACGAGCAGTACTTC.

J is TRBJ2-1 and V is TRBV7-3; D is possibly TRBD1 (6 bases). This CDR3 spans 15 amino acids. Trimming removed 1 base from V and 4 bases from J, with 11 bases in between. Germline CDR1 reads SGHTA; CDR2 reads FQGTGA. CDR3 nucleotide sequence: TGTGCCAGCAGCTTAATAGGACAGTTATACAATGAGCAGTTCTTC. Translating it yields CASSLIGQLYNEQFF.

This rearrangement joins TRBV2 to TRBJ2-7, with 14 bases identical to TRBD2. The CDR3 covers 17 residues. CDR1 is SNHLY and CDR2 is FYNNEI in the germline V gene. Unmatched junction bases numbered 7, after V lost 6 bases and J lost 0 bases. The CDR3: CASRPGLAGESSYEQYF. CDR3 DNA: TGTGCCAGCAGACCGGGACTAGCGGGAGAAAGCTCCTACGAGCAGTACTTC. The complete variable domain, with remaining parts taken from reference TRBV2 and TRBJ2-7, reads EPEVTQTPSHQVTQMGQEVILRCVPISNHLYFYWYRQILGQKVEFLVSFYNNEISEKSEIFDDQFSVERPDGSNFTLKIRSTKLEDSAMYFCASRPGLAGESSYEQYFGPGTRLTVT.

The chain is built from TRBV28 and TRBJ2-3, with 8 positions matching TRBD2. Germline-derived CDR1 and CDR2 are MDHEN and SYDVKM. The CDR3 runs to 15 residues. J was trimmed by 3 bases and V by 7 bases; bases with no gene match: 9. CDR3 sequence reads: CASTLGRLATDTQYF. CDR3 coding DNA: TGTGCCAGCACCCTAGGGCGACTAGCGACAGATACGCAGTATTTT.

Only one count was recorded for this clone. CDR3 nucleotide sequence: TGTGCCAGCAGCTTATGGGGGACAACAGAGACCCAGTACTTC. It specifies CASSLWGTTETQYF. This sequence joins TRBV11-2 and TRBJ2-5; perhaps TRBD1 as D (6 bases). V was cut by 2 bases and J by 4 bases, with 11 bases left in between. The CDR3 consists of 14 residues. Germline CDR1 reads SGHAT; CDR2 reads FQNNGV.

This clone was seen once. The chain has TRBV4-2 and TRBJ2-1; 8 bases align to TRBD2. This CDR3 has 14 amino acids. V gave up 4 bases and J gave up 9 bases; unmatched junction bases: 8. Looked up from germline, CDR1 is LGHNA and CDR2 is YNFKEQ. The CDR3 spells CASSLGTSGGEQFF. CDR3 nucleotide sequence: TGTGCCAGCAGCCTAGGGACTAGTGGGGGTGAGCAGTTCTTC.

This clone was detected only once. V usage is TRBV7-9 and J usage is TRBJ2-7; TRBD2 might be the D (6 bases). V was clipped by 5 bases and J by 2 bases, with 16 bases between them. The germline gives CDR1 SEHNR, CDR2 FQNEAQ (reference sequence). The CDR3 is 15 amino acids. CDR3 DNA sequence: TGTGCCAGCAGCCCCCCCGCGGGAAGCGCCTACGAGCAGTACTTC. As protein: CASSPPAGSAYEQYF.

A remark on this clone: Other nucleotide sequences from this sample produce the same CDR3. The gene calls are TRBV2 and TRBJ2-3; TRBD2 matches 13 bases. CDR1 is SNHLY and CDR2 is FYNNEI in the germline V gene. J was trimmed by 2 bases and V by 6 bases; bases with no gene match: 2. The CDR3 extends over 15 amino acids. The CDR3 DNA reads as TGTGCCAGCAGCGGGACTAGCGGGAACACAGATACGCAGTATTTT. Translating gives CASSGTSGNTDTQYF.

The V and J genes are TRBV19 and TRBJ2-3; no reliable D call. Germline assignment: CDR1 LNHDA and CDR2 SQIVND (reference sequence). The V and J ends lost 5 bases and 11 bases respectively, with 20 bases between them. The CDR3 consists of 14 residues. In DNA form, the CDR3 reads TGTGCCAGTAGTCGATCGGACCCCCCTGAAGTGCAGTATTTT. Its protein product is CASSRSDPPEVQYF.

The gene calls are TRBV5-1 and TRBJ2-1; D might be TRBD2 (5 bases). Germline V gene data show CDR1 as SGHRS and CDR2 as YFSETQ. V shed 0 bases and J shed 8 bases, with 12 bases lying between them. The CDR3 is 14 residues long. In DNA, the CDR3 is TGCGCCAGCAGCTTGGTGGGAGCTCTCGATGAGCAGTTCTTC. Translation: CASSLVGALDEQFF.

This clone was seen only once. The V gene is TRBV10-3, the J gene TRBJ1-2; 8 bases match TRBD1. Germline trimming cut 7 bases from V and 4 bases from J; bases unmatched to any gene: 11. Germline V gene lookup returns CDR1 ENHRY and CDR2 SYGVKD. The CDR3 is 15 amino acids. The CDR3 DNA is TGTGCCATCACCCGAGGGACAGGAGAAGGCTATGGCTACACCTTC. The encoded protein is CAITRGTGEGYGYTF.

The chain is built from TRBV5-5 and TRBJ2-5; 9 bases agree with TRBD2. The J segment lost 5 bases and the V segment lost 0 bases, leaving 14 bases of the junction unmatched. Germline V gene sequence: CDR1 SGHKS, CDR2 YYEKEE (reference sequence). The CDR3 is made up of 18 amino acids. Written as DNA, the CDR3 is TGTGCCAGCAGCTTGGTCTTGGCGGGAGGGAACCGGGGGGAGACCCAGTACTTC. This codes for CASSLVLAGGNRGETQYF.

The chain uses TRBV29-1 and TRBJ1-1; TRBD1 matches 7 bases. Germline loops: CDR1 SQVTM, CDR2 ANQGSEA. This CDR3 comprises 13 residues. The V segment lost 5 bases and the J segment 0 bases; nucleotides outside the gene matches: 3. CDR3 residues: CSVQTGMNTEAFF. CDR3 bases: TGCAGCGTTCAGACAGGGATGAACACTGAAGCTTTCTTT.

The chain links TRBV18 to TRBJ1-3, with 9 bases identical to TRBD1. This CDR3 has 16 residues. Trimming removed 5 bases from V and 0 bases from J; junction bases left unmatched: 5. Germline CDR1 is KGHSH and CDR2 is LQKENI. The CDR3 DNA follows: TGTGCCAGCTCAACAGGGGGCAGGGGCTCTGGAAACACCATATATTTT. This sequence encodes CASSTGGRGSGNTIYF.

This chain connects TRBV14 to TRBJ2-2, with D unclear. CDR1 and CDR2 (germline): SGHDN, FVKESK. This CDR3 region has 16 residues. V lost 2 bases, J lost 4 bases, and 14 bases lay in between. This chain's CDR3 is CASSQLRPRGTGELFF. In DNA form, the CDR3 reads TGTGCCAGCAGCCAATTACGCCCGCGAGGCACCGGGGAGCTGTTTTTT.

The chain combines TRBV6-1 with TRBJ1-1; D perhaps matches TRBD1 (6 bases). Germline-derived CDR1 and CDR2 are MNHNS and SASEGT. V lost 5 bases, J lost 3 bases, and 10 bases lay in between. The CDR3 length is 13 residues. The CDR3 nucleotides are TGTGCCAGCAGTAGTCGACAGGACACTGAAGCTTTCTTT. Translation: CASSSRQDTEAFF.

As concerns this clone: Within the sample, other DNA sequences also encode this same CDR3. This sequence joins TRBV18 and TRBJ2-5, with D unclear. The V end lost 6 bases, the J end lost 4 bases, and 6 bases lay between the germline ends. The length of the CDR3 is 11 residues. Per germline, CDR1 KGHSH and CDR2 LQKENI. CDR3 loop: CASSPRETQYF. The DNA of the CDR3 is TGTGCCAGCTCTCCCAGAGAGACCCAGTACTTC.